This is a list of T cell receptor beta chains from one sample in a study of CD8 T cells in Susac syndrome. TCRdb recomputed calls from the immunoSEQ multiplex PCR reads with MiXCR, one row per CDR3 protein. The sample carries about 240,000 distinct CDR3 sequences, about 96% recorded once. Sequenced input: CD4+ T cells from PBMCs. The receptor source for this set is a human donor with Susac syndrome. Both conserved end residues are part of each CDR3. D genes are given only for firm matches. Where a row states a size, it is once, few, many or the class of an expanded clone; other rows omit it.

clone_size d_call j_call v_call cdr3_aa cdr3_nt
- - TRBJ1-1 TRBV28 CASSLDRREEKAFF TGTGCCAGCAGTCTCGACAGGAGAGAAGAGAAAGCTTTCTTT
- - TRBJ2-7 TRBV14 CASSQGPITSYEQYF TGTGCCAGCAGCCAAGGTCCAATCACCTCCTACGAGCAGTACTTC
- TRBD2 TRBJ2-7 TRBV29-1 CSVRGVAGLPTYEQYF TGCAGCGTCCGAGGGGTAGCGGGTCTCCCCACCTACGAGCAGTACTTC
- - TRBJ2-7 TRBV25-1 CASGDRTYEQYF TGTGCCAGCGGAGACAGGACCTACGAGCAGTACTTC
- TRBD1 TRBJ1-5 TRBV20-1 CSAAHRGQWQPQHF TGCAGTGCAGCTCACAGGGGGCAGTGGCAGCCCCAGCATTTT
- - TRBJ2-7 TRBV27 CASSRDWELYEQYF TGTGCCAGCAGTAGGGACTGGGAACTCTACGAGCAGTACTTC
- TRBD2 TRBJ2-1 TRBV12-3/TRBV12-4 CASGTSGRANEQFF TGTGCCAGCGGAACTAGCGGGAGGGCAAATGAGCAGTTCTTC
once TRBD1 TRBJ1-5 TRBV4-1 CASSRTGATLNQPQHF TGCGCCAGCAGCCGAACAGGGGCCACCCTTAATCAGCCCCAGCATTTT
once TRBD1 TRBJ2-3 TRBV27 CASSAKTGWDTQYF TGTGCCAGCAGTGCAAAGACAGGGTGGGATACGCAGTATTTT
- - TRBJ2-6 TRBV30 CAYSGANVLTF TGTGCCTACTCTGGGGCCAACGTCCTGACTTTC
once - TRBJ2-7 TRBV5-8 CASRRGVGKDYEQYF TGTGCCAGCAGACGAGGAGTTGGAAAGGACTACGAGCAGTACTTC
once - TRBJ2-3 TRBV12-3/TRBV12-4 CASSHPPGDTQYF TGTGCCAGCAGTCACCCCCCCGGAGATACGCAGTATTTT
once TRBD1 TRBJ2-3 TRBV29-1 CSVGGTGGTDTQYF TGCAGCGTTGGGGGGACAGGGGGCACAGATACGCAGTATTTT
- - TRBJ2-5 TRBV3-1 CASSPTSLKETQYF TGTGCCAGCAGCCCCACTAGCTTGAAAGAGACCCAGTACTTC
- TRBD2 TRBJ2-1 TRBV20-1 CSASGGAGAYNEQFF TGCAGTGCCAGTGGTGGAGCGGGAGCTTACAATGAGCAGTTCTTC
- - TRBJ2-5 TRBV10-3 CAITQRSEETQYF TGTGCCATCACTCAAAGATCCGAGGAGACCCAGTACTTC
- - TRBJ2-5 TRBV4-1 CASSQADQETQYF TGCGCCAGCAGCCAAGCCGATCAAGAGACCCAGTACTTC
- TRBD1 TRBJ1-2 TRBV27 CASSQQGAQGYTF TGTGCCAGCAGTCAACAGGGGGCGCAAGGCTACACCTTC
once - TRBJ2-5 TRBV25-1 CASSVKNKAETQYF TGTGCCAGCAGTGTGAAAAATAAAGCGGAGACCCAGTACTTC
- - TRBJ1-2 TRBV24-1 CATSEGDAYRGYTF TGTGCCACCAGTGAGGGGGACGCCTACAGAGGCTACACCTTC
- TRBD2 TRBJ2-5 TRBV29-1 CSVRELAGVQETQYF TGCAGCGTTCGTGAACTAGCGGGAGTCCAAGAGACCCAGTACTTC
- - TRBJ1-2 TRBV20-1 CSARDNYGYTF TGCAGTGCTAGGGATAACTATGGCTACACCTTC
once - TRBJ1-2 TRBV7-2 CASRRTVLPGGYTF TGTGCCAGCAGAAGGACAGTCCTTCCGGGTGGCTACACCTTC
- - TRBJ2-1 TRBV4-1 CASSRRESSYNEQFF TGCGCCAGCAGCCGCAGAGAGAGCTCCTACAATGAGCAGTTCTTC
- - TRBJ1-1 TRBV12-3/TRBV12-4 CASSLQSHAEAFF TGTGCCAGCAGTCTACAGAGCCACGCTGAAGCTTTCTTT
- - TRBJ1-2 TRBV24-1 CATSDRSRYGYTF TGTGCCACCAGTGATCGTTCCCGCTATGGCTACACCTTC
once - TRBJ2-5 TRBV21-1 CASSKAPSGGCQETQYF TGTGCCAGCAGCAAAGCTCCCAGCGGGGGTTGTCAAGAGACCCAGTACTTC
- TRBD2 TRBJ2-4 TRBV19 CASSIQGLAGDFVKNIQYF TGTGCCAGTAGTATCCAGGGACTAGCGGGAGATTTTGTCAAAAACATTCAGTACTTC
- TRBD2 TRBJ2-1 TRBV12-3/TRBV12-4 CASSRLAGVGDEQFF TGTGCCAGCAGTCGACTAGCGGGAGTGGGGGATGAGCAGTTCTTC
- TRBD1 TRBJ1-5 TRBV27 CASSLTDRGHQPQHF TGTGCCAGCAGTTTAACCGACAGGGGTCATCAGCCCCAGCATTTT
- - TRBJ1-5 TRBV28 CASSYQPQHF TGTGCCAGCAGCTATCAGCCCCAGCATTTT
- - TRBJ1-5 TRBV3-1 CASSQGRKVTEQPQHF TGTGCCAGCAGCCAAGGGAGGAAGGTTACTGAGCAGCCCCAGCATTTT
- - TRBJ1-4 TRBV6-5 CASSLGALGEKLFF TGTGCCAGCAGTTTGGGCGCGTTGGGGGAAAAACTGTTTTTT
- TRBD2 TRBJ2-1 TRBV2 CASSRTSGGKNTYNEQFF TGTGCCAGCAGCCGGACTAGCGGGGGTAAGAACACCTACAATGAGCAGTTCTTC
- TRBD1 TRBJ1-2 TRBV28 CASSPRTGGGYTF TGTGCCAGCAGTCCGAGGACAGGGGGCGGCTACACCTTC
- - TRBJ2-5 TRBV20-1 CSASGLALNQETQYF TGCAGTGCTAGCGGTCTAGCGCTGAACCAAGAGACCCAGTACTTC
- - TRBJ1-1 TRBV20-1 CSARDSLGSRQRFEAFF TGCAGTGCTAGAGATTCGCTCGGTTCTAGACAAAGGTTCGAAGCTTTCTTT
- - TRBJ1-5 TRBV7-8 CASSLATGSNQPQHF TGTGCCAGCAGCTTAGCGACGGGTAGCAATCAGCCCCAGCATTTT
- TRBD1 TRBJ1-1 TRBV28 CASSPVPGTGGVTEAFF TGTGCCAGCAGTCCGGTCCCCGGGACAGGGGGCGTCACTGAAGCTTTCTTT
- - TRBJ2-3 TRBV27 CASSLRESDTQYF TGTGCCAGCAGTCTCCGAGAATCAGATACGCAGTATTTT
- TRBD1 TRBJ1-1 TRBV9 CASSVRDRVNTEAFF TGTGCCAGCAGCGTCCGGGACAGGGTGAACACTGAAGCTTTCTTT
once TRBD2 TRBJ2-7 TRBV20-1 CSAGPSGSRGAYEQYF TGCAGTGCAGGGCCTAGCGGGAGCAGAGGGGCCTACGAGCAGTACTTC